The rows below give T cell receptor beta chains drawn from one sample of a study of blood T cell repertoires in COVID-19. TCRdb's table, derived via immunoSEQ multiplex PCR, lists solely in-frame clones and lacks some. The profile shows 100,000 to 120,000 clones, nearly 90% of them singletons. The sequencing input was peripheral blood. Receptors originate from a woman in her seventies who had recovered from COVID-19. CDR3s include the opening cysteine and the closing phenylalanine or tryptophan. A D gene is named only where the DNA matches it firmly. Size is stated for part of the rows, as once, few or many counts, or as a class when the clone is expanded.

D gene: TRBD2; J gene: TRBJ2-7; V gene: TRBV29-1; clone size: NA; CDR3 DNA: TGCAGCGTTGAGCTAGCGGGAGGTATCGGCTACGAGCAGTACTTC; CDR3 protein: CSVELAGGIGYEQYF
D gene: NA; J gene: TRBJ1-3; V gene: TRBV14; clone size: NA; CDR3 DNA: TGTGCCAGCAGCCTAAGGAGCTCTGGAAACACCATATATTTT; CDR3 protein: CASSLRSSGNTIYF
D gene: TRBD1; J gene: TRBJ2-5; V gene: TRBV9; clone size: few; CDR3 DNA: TGTGCCAGCAGTTTGACCGGGACAGGGGAGACCCAGTACTTC; CDR3 protein: CASSLTGTGETQYF
D gene: TRBD2; J gene: TRBJ2-2; V gene: TRBV5-1; clone size: NA; CDR3 DNA: TGCGCCAGCAGCTTGACTAGCGGGCGGAAGACCGGGGAGCTGTTTTTT; CDR3 protein: CASSLTSGRKTGELFF
D gene: NA; J gene: TRBJ2-7; V gene: TRBV7-2; clone size: NA; CDR3 DNA: TGTGCCAGCAGCTTAAATCCCCTGGAGCAGTACTTC; CDR3 protein: CASSLNPLEQYF
D gene: NA; J gene: TRBJ2-7; V gene: TRBV6-5; clone size: NA; CDR3 DNA: TGTGCCAGCAGTTACGACGGACTCACCTACGAGCAGTACTTC; CDR3 protein: CASSYDGLTYEQYF
D gene: NA; J gene: TRBJ2-4; V gene: TRBV4-2; clone size: NA; CDR3 DNA: TGTGCCAGCAGCCAAGATGGTCAAGGGGTCAAAAACATTCAGTACTTC; CDR3 protein: CASSQDGQGVKNIQYF
D gene: NA; J gene: TRBJ1-6; V gene: TRBV19; clone size: once; CDR3 DNA: TGTGCCAGCCGAGGACCGGGAGGGTCACCCCTCCACTTT; CDR3 protein: CASRGPGGSPLHF
D gene: NA; J gene: TRBJ2-1; V gene: TRBV6-6; clone size: NA; CDR3 DNA: TGTGCCAGCAGTTACTCATCATACAATGAGCAGTTCTTC; CDR3 protein: CASSYSSYNEQFF
D gene: NA; J gene: TRBJ2-7; V gene: TRBV5-4; clone size: once; CDR3 DNA: TGTGCCAGCAGCTTGAGTACAGGGAGCGTCCACGAGCAGTACTTC; CDR3 protein: CASSLSTGSVHEQYF
D gene: TRBD1; J gene: TRBJ1-2; V gene: TRBV7-2; clone size: NA; CDR3 DNA: TGTGCCAGCAGCTTAGGGGGGACAGGACTCTATGGCTACACCTTC; CDR3 protein: CASSLGGTGLYGYTF
D gene: TRBD2; J gene: TRBJ2-7; V gene: TRBV27; clone size: NA; CDR3 DNA: TGTGCCAGCAGTCCAACCGGGACTAGCGGAACCTACGAGCAGTACTTC; CDR3 protein: CASSPTGTSGTYEQYF
D gene: NA; J gene: TRBJ2-2; V gene: TRBV2; clone size: NA; CDR3 DNA: TGTGCCAGCACCCCTCGGGTCACCGGGGAGCTGTTTTTT; CDR3 protein: CASTPRVTGELFF
D gene: NA; J gene: TRBJ1-1; V gene: TRBV19; clone size: once; CDR3 DNA: TGTGCCAGTAGTCAACAACAGGGTATAGGGCGAGCTTTCTTT; CDR3 protein: CASSQQQGIGRAFF
D gene: NA; J gene: TRBJ1-1; V gene: TRBV12-3/TRBV12-4; clone size: NA; CDR3 DNA: TGTGCCAGCAGCCCCGGGGTCGCTGAAGCTTTCTTT; CDR3 protein: CASSPGVAEAFF
D gene: NA; J gene: TRBJ1-6; V gene: TRBV3-1/TRBV3-2; clone size: once; CDR3 DNA: TGTGCCAGCAGCGCAGGCTCAGGGCCGAGGAATTCACCCCTCCACTTT; CDR3 protein: CASSAGSGPRNSPLHF
D gene: TRBD2; J gene: TRBJ2-5; V gene: TRBV6-6; clone size: NA; CDR3 DNA: TGTGCCAGCAGAACGGGACTAAATAAAGAGACCCAGTACTTC; CDR3 protein: CASRTGLNKETQYF
D gene: TRBD2; J gene: TRBJ2-1; V gene: TRBV5-1; clone size: NA; CDR3 DNA: TGCGCCAGCACGGGTAGCGGGAGCCGTTACAATGAGCAGTTCTTC; CDR3 protein: CASTGSGSRYNEQFF
D gene: TRBD2; J gene: TRBJ2-3; V gene: TRBV5-1; clone size: NA; CDR3 DNA: TGCGCCAGCAGCCAAAACCCGCTAGCGGGAGGAGGGGATACGCAGTATTTT; CDR3 protein: CASSQNPLAGGGDTQYF
D gene: TRBD2; J gene: TRBJ2-1; V gene: TRBV30; clone size: NA; CDR3 DNA: TGTGCCTGGACCCTAGCGGGCCTCCCCGGTGGGAATGAGCAGTTCTTC; CDR3 protein: CAWTLAGLPGGNEQFF
D gene: NA; J gene: TRBJ1-1; V gene: TRBV3-1/TRBV3-2; clone size: NA; CDR3 DNA: TGTGCCAGCAGCACACAGGGATACACTGAAGCTTTCTTT; CDR3 protein: CASSTQGYTEAFF
D gene: NA; J gene: TRBJ2-7; V gene: TRBV20-1; clone size: NA; CDR3 DNA: TGCAGTGCTAGTCTTTTCCGACAGGTCCCCTACGAGCAGTACTTC; CDR3 protein: CSASLFRQVPYEQYF
D gene: NA; J gene: TRBJ2-2; V gene: TRBV7-9; clone size: NA; CDR3 DNA: TGTGCCAGCAGCTTAGGTATAGACTCAGTCACCGGGGAGCTGTTTTTT; CDR3 protein: CASSLGIDSVTGELFF
D gene: NA; J gene: TRBJ2-7; V gene: TRBV7-3; clone size: NA; CDR3 DNA: TGTGCCAGCAGCTCTTCCAGGGGCTACGAGCAGTACTTC; CDR3 protein: CASSSSRGYEQYF
D gene: TRBD2; J gene: TRBJ2-5; V gene: TRBV4-3; clone size: once; CDR3 DNA: TGCGCCAGCAGCCAATGGAGGCAGCGGGGGGGCGGCGAGACCCAGTACTTC; CDR3 protein: CASSQWRQRGGGETQYF
D gene: TRBD2; J gene: TRBJ2-5; V gene: TRBV4-2; clone size: NA; CDR3 DNA: TGTGCCAGCAGCCAAGATGGGCTAGCGGGATGGAAGACCCAGTACTTC; CDR3 protein: CASSQDGLAGWKTQYF
D gene: TRBD2; J gene: TRBJ2-7; V gene: TRBV28; clone size: NA; CDR3 DNA: TGTGCCAGCAGTAAGACTAGCGGGTTTTTCTACGAGCAGTACTTC; CDR3 protein: CASSKTSGFFYEQYF
D gene: NA; J gene: TRBJ1-4; V gene: TRBV30; clone size: NA; CDR3 DNA: TGTGCCTGGAGGGCAGGAACGGCGGGGGAAAAACTGTTTTTT; CDR3 protein: CAWRAGTAGEKLFF
D gene: NA; J gene: TRBJ1-2; V gene: TRBV10-3; clone size: NA; CDR3 DNA: TGTGCCATCAGTGAGAGACAACTTTCTAACTATGGCTACACCTTC; CDR3 protein: CAISERQLSNYGYTF
D gene: TRBD2; J gene: TRBJ2-5; V gene: TRBV5-4; clone size: NA; CDR3 DNA: TGTGCCAGCAGCGACAAAACTAGCGGGACACGAGGGGAGACCCAGTACTTC; CDR3 protein: CASSDKTSGTRGETQYF
D gene: TRBD2; J gene: TRBJ2-5; V gene: TRBV20-1; clone size: once; CDR3 DNA: TGCAGTGCTAGTACACTAGCGGGTCCTAAGGAGGCCCAGTACTTC; CDR3 protein: CSASTLAGPKEAQYF
D gene: NA; J gene: TRBJ2-7; V gene: TRBV24-1; clone size: NA; CDR3 DNA: TGTGCCACCAGTGATTCGTCGACAGGCGGCTCCTACGAGCAGTACTTC; CDR3 protein: CATSDSSTGGSYEQYF
D gene: TRBD1; J gene: TRBJ1-5; V gene: TRBV15; clone size: few; CDR3 DNA: TGTGCCACCAGCGGTCAACAGGGGGTTCAGCCCCAGCATTTT; CDR3 protein: CATSGQQGVQPQHF
D gene: NA; J gene: TRBJ2-1; V gene: TRBV7-9; clone size: NA; CDR3 DNA: TGTGCCAGCAGCTTAGGAAGGGGTGAGCAGTTCTTC; CDR3 protein: CASSLGRGEQFF
D gene: NA; J gene: TRBJ1-6; V gene: TRBV5-1; clone size: NA; CDR3 DNA: TGCGCCAGCAGCCTTACAGGGTTTGATTCACCCCTCCACTTT; CDR3 protein: CASSLTGFDSPLHF
D gene: TRBD2; J gene: TRBJ2-1; V gene: TRBV24-1; clone size: few; CDR3 DNA: TGTGCCACCAGTGATTTGAGCGGGAGCTCCAATGAGCAGTTCTTC; CDR3 protein: CATSDLSGSSNEQFF
D gene: NA; J gene: TRBJ1-6; V gene: TRBV10-3; clone size: NA; CDR3 DNA: TGTGCCATCAGTCCTCAGGGTATGGCACCCCTCCACTTT; CDR3 protein: CAISPQGMAPLHF
D gene: NA; J gene: TRBJ2-3; V gene: TRBV2; clone size: NA; CDR3 DNA: TGTGCCAGCAATTTTTATGGGGGCCAGGGCACAGATACGCAGTATTTT; CDR3 protein: CASNFYGGQGTDTQYF
D gene: TRBD1; J gene: TRBJ2-1; V gene: TRBV28; clone size: NA; CDR3 DNA: TGTGCCAGCAGTTTCGGACAGGGCAATGAGCAGTTCTTC; CDR3 protein: CASSFGQGNEQFF
D gene: TRBD2; J gene: TRBJ2-3; V gene: TRBV7-3; clone size: NA; CDR3 DNA: TGTGCCAGCAGCCCATTCGCTAGCGGGAGTACAGATACGCAGTATTTT; CDR3 protein: CASSPFASGSTDTQYF
D gene: NA; J gene: TRBJ1-1; V gene: TRBV5-1; clone size: NA; CDR3 DNA: TGCGCCAGCAGCTTGGCCATTCAGGGGAACACTGAAGCTTTCTTT; CDR3 protein: CASSLAIQGNTEAFF
D gene: NA; J gene: TRBJ1-4; V gene: TRBV19; clone size: NA; CDR3 DNA: TGTGCCAGTAGTTCCAGGGGTCTCTTTGAAAAACTGTTTTTT; CDR3 protein: CASSSRGLFEKLFF
D gene: NA; J gene: TRBJ1-5; V gene: TRBV6-2/TRBV6-3; clone size: once; CDR3 DNA: TGTGCCAGCAGTTACACTGTTAGTCAGCCCCAGCATTTT; CDR3 protein: CASSYTVSQPQHF
D gene: TRBD2; J gene: TRBJ2-1; V gene: TRBV6-1; clone size: NA; CDR3 DNA: TGTGCCAGCAGTCCAACGCCTAGCGGGAGCAATGAGCAGTTCTTC; CDR3 protein: CASSPTPSGSNEQFF
D gene: TRBD2; J gene: TRBJ2-7; V gene: TRBV27; clone size: NA; CDR3 DNA: TGTGCCAGCAGCGGACTAGCGGGCGAGCAGTACTTC; CDR3 protein: CASSGLAGEQYF
D gene: TRBD1; J gene: TRBJ1-5; V gene: TRBV25-1; clone size: NA; CDR3 DNA: TGTGCCAGCCTTCGGACAGGGATCCAGTTTAAGCCCCAGCATTTT; CDR3 protein: CASLRTGIQFKPQHF
D gene: NA; J gene: TRBJ2-3; V gene: TRBV12-5; clone size: once; CDR3 DNA: TGTGCTAGTGGTCCCCCGGGATCCACAGATACGCAGTATTTT; CDR3 protein: CASGPPGSTDTQYF
D gene: TRBD1; J gene: TRBJ1-4; V gene: TRBV29-1; clone size: once; CDR3 DNA: TGCAGCGTCCGACGTTCACAGGGGGGGGAAGAAAAACTGTTTTTT; CDR3 protein: CSVRRSQGGEEKLFF
D gene: NA; J gene: TRBJ1-2; V gene: TRBV6-5; clone size: NA; CDR3 DNA: TGTGCCAGCAGCTGGCAGCGGGGTCGTGGCTACACCTTC; CDR3 protein: CASSWQRGRGYTF
D gene: NA; J gene: TRBJ2-4; V gene: TRBV6-5; clone size: NA; CDR3 DNA: TGTGCCAGCAGTAACGCTTGGGGCCAGTACTTC; CDR3 protein: CASSNAWGQYF
D gene: NA; J gene: TRBJ1-5; V gene: TRBV27; clone size: NA; CDR3 DNA: TGTGCCAGCAGTTTTGACAGCCTCTATCAGCCCCAGCATTTT; CDR3 protein: CASSFDSLYQPQHF
D gene: NA; J gene: TRBJ2-3; V gene: TRBV15; clone size: NA; CDR3 DNA: TGTGCCACCAGCAGAGAAAGGGGGTGGAGAGATACGCAGTATTTT; CDR3 protein: CATSRERGWRDTQYF
D gene: NA; J gene: TRBJ2-7; V gene: TRBV9; clone size: NA; CDR3 DNA: TGTGCCAGCAGCCAGGGAGGGGGGGAGCAGTACTTC; CDR3 protein: CASSQGGGEQYF
D gene: TRBD1; J gene: TRBJ1-1; V gene: TRBV2; clone size: NA; CDR3 DNA: TGTGCCAGCAGTGGGGACAGGGCTGAAGCTTTCTTT; CDR3 protein: CASSGDRAEAFF
D gene: TRBD2; J gene: TRBJ2-7; V gene: TRBV28; clone size: NA; CDR3 DNA: TGTGCCAGCAGGCTGACTAGCGGGATCTACGAGCAGTACTTC; CDR3 protein: CASRLTSGIYEQYF